Listed here are 29 T cell receptor beta chains from one sample, sequenced in a study of beta chain features in type 1 diabetes. Study-wide results and limits: Moderate but significant shortening of TCRB CDR3s was recorded in all four CD4+ subsets from Type 1 diabetes patients.

These receptors' targets are unknown. TCRB transcripts that were expressed got sequenced, as all of the isolated RNA had been reverse transcribed. Profiled with immunoSEQ multiplex PCR; TCRdb holds only in-frame clones, not every one. The profile covers some 270,000 clones, with approximately 10% appearing a single time and 0.017% taken by the ten largest. Sequencing was carried out using naive CD4+ T cells from blood. These receptors originate from a man in his thirties or forties with type 1 diabetes.

The table lists this clone with a few counts. The rearrangement joins TRBV4-2 to TRBJ1-4, with D possibly matching TRBD1 (6 bases). Germline-derived CDR1 and CDR2 are LGHNA and YNFKEQ. V gave up 1 base and J gave up 6 bases, with 15 bases separating them. The CDR3 extends over 16 amino acids. Here the CDR3 reads CASSQVGRGGDEKLFF. CDR3 nucleotides: TGTGCCAGCAGCCAAGTGGGTAGAGGGGGGGATGAAAAACTGTTTTTT.

The genes are TRBV1 and TRBJ2-5; the DNA was not compared with TRBD1, the D call given in the table. TRBV1 is shown as a pseudogene. The CDR3 extends over 15 amino acids. The CDR3: CTSSQDGTVKETQYF. CDR3 DNA: TGCACCAGCAGCCAAGATGGTACAGTGAAAGAGACCCAGTACTTC.

The gene calls are TRBV5-1 and TRBJ2-7; D gene unclear. The germline V gene has CDR1 SGHRS and CDR2 YFSETQ. Trimming removed 0 bases from V and 6 bases from J, with 13 bases in between. This CDR3 has 14 amino acids. The CDR3 nucleotides are TGCGCCAGCAGCTTGGGCCTTGGGCAAATCGAGCAGTACTTC. Its protein is CASSLGLGQIEQYF.

The genes are TRBV18 and TRBJ2-5; D possibly corresponds to TRBD2 (6 bases). The CDR3 has 15 amino acids. The V end was cut by 6 bases, the J end by 7 bases, with 21 bases between. Looked up from germline, CDR1 is KGHSH and CDR2 is LQKENI. CDR3 in amino acids: CASSLGGTVVGTQYF. The CDR3 nucleotides read TGTGCCAGCTCCCTTGGCGGGACGGTTGTCGGGACCCAGTACTTC.

This clone was recorded once. V and J are TRBV9 and TRBJ2-3; 9 bases agree with TRBD1. V lost 4 bases to trimming and J lost 5 bases; unmatched junction nucleotides: 11. Germline V gene sequence: CDR1 SGDLS, CDR2 YYNGEE. The CDR3 runs to 16 residues. CDR3 DNA: TGTGCCAGCAGCCCCACCGGGACAGGGCGTGAAGATACGCAGTATTTT. This sequence encodes CASSPTGTGREDTQYF.

This clone was counted between two and nine times. This chain connects TRBV5-1 to TRBJ2-7, with TRBD2 identical over 7 bases. This CDR3 is built from 15 residues. The trim removed 3 bases at V and 0 bases at J, leaving 6 bases unmatched. The germline V gene encodes CDR1 SGHRS and CDR2 YFSETQ. The CDR3 reads CASSSLSGASYEQYF. CDR3 nucleotides: TGCGCCAGCAGCTCCCTCAGCGGGGCCTCCTACGAGCAGTACTTC.

This clone was seen a handful of times. The chain joins TRBV28 to TRBJ2-7, with D possibly matching TRBD1 (5 bases). V was shortened by 7 bases and J by 3 bases, with 19 bases between the two germline ends. The CDR3 totals 15 residues. The V gene's germline CDR1 is MDHEN and CDR2 SYDVKM. The CDR3 reads CASTRIGQGHYEQYF. CDR3 bases: TGTGCCAGCACCCGTATAGGGCAGGGCCACTACGAGCAGTACTTC.

This clone showed up just a few times. The chain uses TRBV4-3 and TRBJ1-2; D perhaps matches TRBD1 (6 bases). This CDR3 region has 14 residues. CDR1 and CDR2 (germline): LGHNA, YSLEER. V was pared by 0 bases and J by 8 bases, with 13 bases between. The DNA of the CDR3 is TGCGCCAGCAGCCAAGAAAACAACCAGGGGGGCTACACCTTC. It is translated as CASSQENNQGGYTF.

This clone was detected only a few times. The rearrangement links TRBV5-1 to TRBJ2-3; weak D call: TRBD2 (6 bases). Between the trimmed V and J ends, which lost 4 bases and 6 bases, there was a span of 15 bases. Germline assignment: CDR1 SGHRS and CDR2 YFSETQ. The CDR3 length is 14 residues. The CDR3 spells CASSPALGGDTQYF. DNA for the CDR3: TGCGCCAGCAGCCCCGCTCTGGGAGGCGATACGCAGTATTTT.

This clone was found a few times. The J gene is TRBJ2-7, the V gene TRBV9; the D gene is possibly TRBD2 (7 bases). This CDR3 has 15 amino acids. V was pared by 2 bases and J by 2 bases, with 14 bases between. Per the germline V gene, CDR1 is SGDLS and CDR2 is YYNGEE. The CDR3 DNA follows: TGTGCCAGCAGCGTGGACCCCGGGGGGCCCTACGAGCAGTACTTC. As protein: CASSVDPGGPYEQYF.

The rearrangement joins TRBV18 to TRBJ1-2; D is ambiguous. The CDR3 is made up of 12 amino acids. CDR1 KGHSH and CDR2 LQKENI come from the germline V gene. V lost 3 bases to trimming and J lost 5 bases, with 7 bases between them. The CDR3 nucleotides read TGTGCCAGCTCACCGGCCGAATATGGCTACACCTTC. It translates to CASSPAEYGYTF.

V gene TRBV9 combines with J gene TRBJ2-5; 7 bases align to TRBD1. The ends lost 2 bases at V and 3 bases at J; junction bases unmatched: 4. The CDR3 covers 14 residues. Germline CDR1 reads SGDLS; CDR2 reads YYNGEE. CDR3 region: CASSVRGQEETQYF. The CDR3 DNA is TGTGCCAGCAGCGTTCGAGGACAGGAAGAGACCCAGTACTTC.

The sample holds a few counts of this clone. The rearrangement uses TRBV5-1 and TRBJ1-5; no clear D gene. The ends were cut back, 3 bases at V and 0 bases at J, with 10 bases in the middle. CDR3 length: 15 amino acids. The germline V gene encodes CDR1 SGHRS and CDR2 YFSETQ. CDR3 DNA sequence: TGCGCCAGCAGCTCGACCGGGAGTAGCAATCAGCCCCAGCATTTT. As protein: CASSSTGSSNQPQHF.

The V and J genes are TRBV7-9 and TRBJ2-1; TRBD1 aligns across 7 bases. V dropped 5 bases and J dropped 6; count of bases not matched to a gene: 7. CDR1 SEHNR and CDR2 FQNEAQ come from the germline V gene (reference sequence). The CDR3 contains 14 residues. The chain's CDR3 is CASSERDSRNEQFF. The CDR3 nucleotides are TGTGCCAGCAGCGAACGGGACAGCCGCAATGAGCAGTTCTTC.

This chain links TRBV5-4 with TRBJ2-2; D is ambiguous. Deletions cut 0 bases from V and 0 bases from J, with 9 bases between. The CDR3 loop spans 16 amino acids. Germline assignment: CDR1 SGHNT and CDR2 YYREEE (reference sequence). In DNA form, the CDR3 reads TGTGCCAGCAGCTTGGCCCGCGAGTCGAACACCGGGGAGCTGTTTTTT. It translates to CASSLARESNTGELFF. Supplemented by reference TRBV5-4 and TRBJ2-2, the full variable domain reads ETGVTQSPTHLIKTRGQQVTLRCSSQSGHNTVSWYQQALGQGPQFIFQYYREEENGRGNFPPRFSGLQFPNYSSELNVNALELDDSALYLCASSLARESNTGELFFGEGSRLTVL.

This chain links TRBV7-2 with TRBJ2-7, with a possible D match to TRBD2 (5 bases). This CDR3 contains 14 residues. Germline V gene data show CDR1 as SGHTA and CDR2 as FQGNSA. Trimming removed 5 bases at V and 4 bases at J, with 15 bases between. This CDR3 reads CASSIGGLSYEQYF. The CDR3 bases are TGTGCCAGCAGCATTGGAGGACTCTCTTACGAGCAGTACTTC.

This clone was detected a few times. The CDR3 nucleotides read TGTGCCAGCAGCCCACTCAGCCCTGCCAGGGAAGCTTTCTTT. This encodes CASSPLSPAREAFF. The rearrangement links TRBV7-9 to TRBJ1-1; D call uncertain. V dropped 5 bases and J dropped 8 bases, with 18 bases sitting between them. The CDR3 spans 14 residues. Germline values: CDR1 SEHNR, CDR2 FQNEAQ (reference sequence).

The V and J genes are TRBV19 and TRBJ1-2, with 7 bases matching TRBD1. The CDR3 runs 14 residues. CDR1 and CDR2 from the germline V gene are LNHDA and SQIVND (reference sequence). J was trimmed by 4 bases and V by 6 bases; bases with no gene match: 8. Written as DNA, the CDR3 is TGTGCCAGTAGAAGACAGGGTGAAGGCTATGGCTACACCTTC. Its translation is CASRRQGEGYGYTF.

This clone has a handful of counts. The sample contains more than one DNA sequence encoding this CDR3. J is TRBJ1-2 and V is TRBV9, with 7 bases matching TRBD1. V was clipped by 2 bases and J by 1 base; unmatched bases: 2. The CDR3 consists of 14 residues. Germline V lookup: CDR1 SGDLS, CDR2 YYNGEE. CDR3 sequence: CASSVGTVNYGYTF. For the CDR3, the DNA is TGTGCCAGCAGCGTGGGGACAGTTAACTATGGCTACACCTTC.

The sample holds a few counts of this clone. V usage is TRBV18 and J usage is TRBJ2-4; the D gene is possibly TRBD1 (6 bases). The V end was cut by 2 bases, the J end by 0 bases, with 17 bases between. The V gene's germline CDR1 is KGHSH and CDR2 LQKENI. The CDR3 has 18 residues. The CDR3 reads CASSPEIGTTLAKNIQYF. The CDR3 DNA reads TGTGCCAGCTCACCAGAGATAGGGACAACCCTAGCCAAAAACATTCAGTACTTC. The full variable domain, completed using reference TRBV18 and TRBJ2-4, is NAGVMQNPRHLVRRRGQEARLRCSPMKGHSHVYWYRQLPEEGLKFMVYLQKENIIDESGMPKERFSAEFPKEGPSILRIQQVVRGDSAAYFCASSPEIGTTLAKNIQYFGAGTRLSVL.

The DNA of the CDR3 is TGTGCCAGCAGTTTTAGGGGCGCAGGCTATGGCTACACCTTC. Encoded protein: CASSFRGAGYGYTF. The gene calls are TRBV27 and TRBJ1-2; D might be TRBD1 (5 bases). The germline gives CDR1 MNHEY, CDR2 SMNVEV (reference sequence). The CDR3 contains 14 residues. Trimming pared 3 bases from V and 4 bases from J, leaving 12 bases between.

This clone was observed once. The CDR3 loop reads CASSTGGLAGNNEQFF. CDR3 DNA sequence: TGTGCCAGCAGCACGGGTGGACTAGCGGGCAACAATGAGCAGTTCTTC. The rearrangement joins TRBV9 to TRBJ2-1; TRBD2 matches 11 bases. V lost 4 bases to trimming and J lost 5 bases; unmatched junction nucleotides: 8. Germline values: CDR1 SGDLS, CDR2 YYNGEE. This CDR3 is 16 amino acids long.

This clone has just a few counts. J is TRBJ1-5 and V is TRBV5-6; D remains ambiguous. Germline CDR1 reads SGHDT; CDR2 reads YYEEEE. The CDR3 contains 13 residues. Trimming removed 0 bases at V and 7 bases at J, with 8 bases between. The CDR3: CASSLAEGQPQHF. CDR3 bases: TGTGCCAGCAGCTTGGCAGAGGGACAGCCCCAGCATTTT.

The V gene is TRBV7-2, the J gene TRBJ2-3; weak D call: TRBD1 (5 bases). Germline V gene sequence: CDR1 SGHTA, CDR2 FQGNSA. CDR3 length: 14 residues. V lost 5 bases, J lost 1 base, and 10 bases lay in between. As DNA, the CDR3 is TGTGCCAGCAGCCCCAGGGCAGGCACAGATACGCAGTATTTT. This gives the protein CASSPRAGTDTQYF.

This clone was found a few times. The chain combines TRBV6-5 with TRBJ2-3; no definite D call. Trimming removed 6 bases at V and 4 bases at J, with 11 bases between. The length of the CDR3 is 13 residues. Germline assignment: CDR1 MNHEY and CDR2 SVGAGI. CDR3 protein: CASSPLAPDTQYF. In DNA form, the CDR3 reads TGTGCCAGCAGCCCCCTGGCCCCAGATACGCAGTATTTT.

This chain links TRBV27 with TRBJ2-5; D ambiguous. The ends were cut back, 3 bases at V and 1 base at J, with 6 bases in the middle. Germline V gene lookup returns CDR1 MNHEY and CDR2 SMNVEV (reference sequence). This CDR3 spans 13 amino acids. CDR3 in amino acids: CASSFGSQETQYF. CDR3 DNA: TGTGCCAGCAGTTTCGGGTCCCAAGAGACCCAGTACTTC.

This clone was seen a few times. This rearrangement joins TRBV5-6 to TRBJ1-6, with 8 nucleotides matching TRBD1. V lost 1 base and J lost 8; bases outside the gene matches: 11. Germline V gives CDR1 SGHDT, CDR2 YYEEEE. The CDR3 covers 17 residues. DNA for the CDR3: TGTGCCAGCAGCTTGACCTTGACAGGGGAGAGGCATTCACCCCTCCACTTT. It is translated as CASSLTLTGERHSPLHF.

The rearrangement joins TRBV7-2 to TRBJ2-7; possibly TRBD2 for D (6 bases). The CDR3 consists of 15 residues. In germline, CDR1 is SGHTA, CDR2 FQGNSA. Deletions cut 5 bases from V and 0 bases from J, with 14 bases between. CDR3 DNA: TGTGCCAGCAGCGGACCCGGGACTTCCTCCTACGAGCAGTACTTC. Translated: CASSGPGTSSYEQYF.

The chain recombines TRBV2 with TRBJ2-1; 9 bases line up with TRBD2. The V gene's germline CDR1 is SNHLY and CDR2 FYNNEI. With 6 bases clipped from V and 5 bases from J, the junction kept 2 bases outside the gene matches. The CDR3 contains 13 residues. CDR3 loop: CASRSGGNNEQFF. The CDR3, as DNA: TGTGCCAGCAGGAGCGGGGGGAACAATGAGCAGTTCTTC.